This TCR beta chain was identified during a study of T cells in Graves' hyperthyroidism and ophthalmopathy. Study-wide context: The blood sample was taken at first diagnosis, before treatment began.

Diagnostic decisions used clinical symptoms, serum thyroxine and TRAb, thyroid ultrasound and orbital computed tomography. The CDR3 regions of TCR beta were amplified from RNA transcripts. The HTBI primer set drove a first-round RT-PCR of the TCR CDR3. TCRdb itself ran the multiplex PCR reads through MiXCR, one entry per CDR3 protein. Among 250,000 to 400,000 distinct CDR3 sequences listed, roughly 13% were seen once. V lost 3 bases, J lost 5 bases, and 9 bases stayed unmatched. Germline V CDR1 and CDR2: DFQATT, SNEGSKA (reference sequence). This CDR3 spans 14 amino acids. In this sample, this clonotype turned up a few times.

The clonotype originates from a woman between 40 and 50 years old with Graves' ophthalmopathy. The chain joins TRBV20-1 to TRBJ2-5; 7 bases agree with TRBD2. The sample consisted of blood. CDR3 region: CSASPSTGGETQYF. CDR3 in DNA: TGCAGTGCTAGCCCCTCAACCGGGGGGGAGACCCAGTACTTC.